The rows below give T cell receptor beta chains drawn from one sample of a study of blood T cell repertoires in COVID-19. Sequenced by immunoSEQ multiplex PCR; TCRdb stores in-frame clones only, minus some. The repertoire holds more than 120,000 clones, approximately 89% seen once, with about 1.6% in the top ten. The sequencing sample was made of peripheral blood. The receptors derive from a human donor in a cohort sampled during active COVID-19. Each CDR3 is given without its conserved first and last residue.

V gene,J gene,CDR3 protein
TRBV5-6,TRBJ1-6,ASSSPYSPLH
TRBV19,TRBJ2-1,ASSAELAGGYNEQF
TRBV9,TRBJ2-7,ASSSRGRDEQY
TRBV5-8,TRBJ2-7,ASSWGTGVPYEQY
TRBV4-1,TRBJ1-5,ASNRVPGQPQH
TRBV2,TRBJ1-5,ASSDPGSDQPQH
TRBV9,TRBJ2-2,ASSVAGVDTGELF
TRBV18,TRBJ2-5,ASSPPGHSWKTQY
TRBV7-6,TRBJ1-2,ASSSYTQGVYGYT
TRBV6-5,TRBJ1-5,ASTGQGDNQPQH
TRBV7-9,TRBJ2-5,ASSLIALGSRETQY
TRBV11-2,TRBJ2-7,ASSLEGQGWAYEQY
TRBV6-5,TRBJ1-2,ASKPTGYYGYT
TRBV21-1,TRBJ1-5,ASRNGTGHNLCNQPQH
TRBV7-3,TRBJ2-1,ASTLAGGRTHEQF
TRBV2,TRBJ1-4,ASIRDTYEKLF
TRBV4-3,TRBJ2-3,ASSQEREVDTQY
TRBV21-1,TRBJ1-4,ASSKGGQGRTNEKLF
TRBV6-5,TRBJ1-5,ASTSSGSNQPQH
TRBV5-4,TRBJ2-7,ASSLGEDEQY
TRBV11-2,TRBJ2-5,ASSPLAGGQTQY
TRBV15,TRBJ2-1,ATSRIKGQGENEQF
TRBV19,TRBJ2-2,ASRSGQGIGELF
TRBV7-2,TRBJ2-7,ASSRPGQGAYEQY
TRBV30,TRBJ1-2,AYQSGFRDYGYT
TRBV5-1,TRBJ1-1,ASSLGGGDTEAF